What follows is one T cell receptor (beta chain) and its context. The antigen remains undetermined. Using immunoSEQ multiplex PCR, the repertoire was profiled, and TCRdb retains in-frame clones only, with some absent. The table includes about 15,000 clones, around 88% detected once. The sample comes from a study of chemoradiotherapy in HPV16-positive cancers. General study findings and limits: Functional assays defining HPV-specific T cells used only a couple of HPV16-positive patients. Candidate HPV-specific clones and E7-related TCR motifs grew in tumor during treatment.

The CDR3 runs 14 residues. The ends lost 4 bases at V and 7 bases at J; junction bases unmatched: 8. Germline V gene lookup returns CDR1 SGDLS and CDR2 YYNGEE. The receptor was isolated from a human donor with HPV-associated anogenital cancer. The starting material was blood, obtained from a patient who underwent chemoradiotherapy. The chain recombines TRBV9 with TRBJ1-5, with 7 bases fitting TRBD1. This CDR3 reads CASSPWDSTQPQHF. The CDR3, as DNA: TGTGCCAGCAGCCCCTGGGACAGCACGCAGCCCCAGCATTTT.